These 3 T cell receptor beta chains originate from one sample sequenced in a study of blood T cell repertoires in COVID-19. Profiled with immunoSEQ multiplex PCR; TCRdb holds only in-frame clones, not every one. This table has 40,000 to 50,000 clones, 65% to 85% appearing once. The sample consisted of peripheral blood. The receptor source for this set is a middle-aged man with active or convalescent COVID-19.

This chain links TRBV4-1 with TRBJ2-2, with 9 bases identical to TRBD1. The V segment lost 4 bases and the J segment 6 bases; nucleotides outside the gene matches: 6. Per germline, CDR1 MGHRA and CDR2 YSYEKL. There are 15 residues in the CDR3. In DNA form, the CDR3 reads TGCGCCAGCAGCCTGAACGACAGGGGGTCCGGGGAGCTGTTTTTT. Translating gives CASSLNDRGSGELFF.

The V gene is TRBV25-1, the J gene TRBJ1-1; D remains ambiguous. CDR1 MGHDK and CDR2 SYGVNS come from the germline V gene. This CDR3 region has 12 residues. V was shortened by 3 bases and J by 7 bases, with 9 bases between the two germline ends. The CDR3 nucleotides are TGTGCCAGCAGTGATATAAGGAGTGAAGCTTTCTTT. It translates to CASSDIRSEAFF.

The chain recombines TRBV6-5 with TRBJ1-2; maybe TRBD1 (6 bases). This CDR3 is built from 14 residues. With 0 bases removed from V and 7 bases from J, the gap between germline ends came to 12 bases. In germline, CDR1 is MNHEY, CDR2 SVGAGI. Here the CDR3 reads CASSYSGGGGGYTF. As DNA, the CDR3 is TGTGCCAGCAGTTACTCCGGAGGGGGGGGTGGCTACACCTTC.